Sequencing of this TCR beta chain was carried out in a study of OX40 agonist ivuxolimab in advanced cancers. Looking at the study overall: Ivuxolimab, which targeted the costimulatory receptor OX40 (CD134), was an agonistic, fully human IgG2 monoclonal antibody. Intravenous ivuxolimab was administered to patients every 2 weeks at six dose levels: 0.01, 0.1, 0.3, 1.5, 3 and 10 mg/kg. Among the 52 dose-escalation patients, approximately 20 had hepatocellular carcinoma, around 15 melanoma, 9 renal cell carcinoma and 9 head and neck cancer. A male proportion of nearly 85% and a mean age of roughly 58 years, ranging from about 20 to 79, were recorded for the dose-escalation cohort. Patients were allowed to have had prior anti-PD-1, anti-PD-L1 or anti-CTLA-4 therapy, and approximately 40% of the dose-escalation patients had previously received checkpoint inhibitors. Partial responses were achieved by three dose-escalation patients, of whom one had hepatocellular carcinoma and two had cutaneous melanoma. Peripheral TCRbeta sequencing was intended to test whether TCR sequence diversity was altered and clonal T-cell expansion was caused by ivuxolimab. The monotherapy dose-escalation portion (N ≈ 50 patients) of the phase I ivuxolimab trial is reported in the paper. What the research found in general, with its limitations: Antigen specificity was not determined for the clonally expanded peripheral T cells. On average, CD8+ T cells showed more expanded clones than CD4+ T cells after ivuxolimab. Low levels of normalized T-cell clonal expansion were also seen in some patients who did not respond. In the 0.1-3.0 mg/kg groups, partial responders had among the lowest normalized peripheral clonal expansion, particularly in CD8+ T cells. Clonal expansion of both CD4+ and CD8+ blood T cells was observed from baseline to week 6 at doses 0.1 to 3.0 mg/kg.

Details on this clone: Its antigen remains undetermined. No much larger clone exists at a distance of one base, and base qualities are not known. Other DNA sequences of this sample code for an identical CDR3.

The CDR3 sequence holds 12 residues, the cysteine and phenylalanine included. The entry retains the CDR3 DNA only, 36 bases that are in frame from base 1. Cut back by 6 bases and 10 bases, the V and J ends lie 15 bases apart. According to the germline V gene, CDR1 reads MDHEN and CDR2 reads SYDVKM. To sequence the TCRbeta CDR3 region, genomic DNA was isolated from the sorted cells. The immunoSEQ Assay was used for sequencing of TCRbeta CDR3 regions. TCRdb took over this immuneACCESS table, retaining in-frame rearrangements with V and J assigned. Such tables are incomplete; in checked studies, under half of the missing clones stem from an unresolved V gene, and the remainder is unexplained. A total of around 33,000 clones appear in this sample, 82% of them only once. The top ten clones comprise 2.6% of the sample. The trial excluded patients who had a history of autoimmune disease or who were on systemic immunosuppression. Peripheral blood for TCR sequencing was drawn from every dose cohort at baseline, at cycle 4 day 1 and at cycle 7 day 1. The samples were drawn from a first-in-human, open-label, multicenter phase I dose-escalation trial of ivuxolimab. The trial enrolled adults with locally advanced or metastatic head and neck squamous cell, hepatocellular, melanoma or renal cell carcinoma. Before TCR sequencing, CD4+ and CD8+ T cells were separately sorted from peripheral blood.

The sample was CD4+ or CD8+ T cells sorted from blood, taken in a trial of the OX40 agonist ivuxolimab. The sequence was obtained from an adult with an advanced solid tumor such as melanoma, head and neck, liver or kidney cancer. This sequence uses TRBV28 and TRBJ1-1, with a tentative D gene TRBD1 over 5 matching bases. The nucleotide sequence reads TGTGCCAGCAGCTCGATAAAGGGACGAGCTTTCTTT. Its protein is CASSSIKGRAFF.